Following are 18 T cell receptor beta chains from one sample sequenced in a study of blood T cell repertoires in COVID-19. Assay used: immunoSEQ multiplex PCR; TCRdb lists only in-frame clones, some missing. Of about 140,000 clones in the sample, about 90% were seen once. The sample consisted of peripheral blood. Receptors originate from a woman aged 80 or older with acute or convalescent COVID-19.

This chain joins TRBV11-2 and TRBJ2-3; possible D gene TRBD2, 5 bases. Between the trimmed V and J ends, which lost 5 bases and 0 bases, there was a span of 12 bases. The CDR3 extends over 15 amino acids. Germline CDR1 and CDR2: SGHAT and FQNNGV. CDR3 loop: CASSIRGASTDTQYF. DNA for the CDR3: TGTGCCAGCAGCATCCGGGGTGCTAGCACAGATACGCAGTATTTT.

This chain links TRBV7-3 with TRBJ2-1; 7 nucleotides agree with TRBD2. Trimming at V came to 2 bases and at J to 2 bases, leaving 3 bases not matched to a gene. In germline, CDR1 is SGHTA, CDR2 FQGTGA. The CDR3 spans 15 residues. For the CDR3, the DNA is TGTGCCAGCAGCTTAGGGGGGGTGACCTACAATGAGCAGTTCTTC. It translates to CASSLGGVTYNEQFF.

The J gene is TRBJ2-7, the V gene TRBV27; TRBD1 aligns across 9 bases. V trimming: 4 bases; J trimming: 0 bases; junction bases outside the gene matches: 1. The CDR3 has 14 residues. Germline V CDR1 and CDR2: MNHEY, SMNVEV (reference sequence). The CDR3 region is CASSWDRDSYEQYF. For the CDR3, the DNA is TGTGCCAGCAGTTGGGACAGGGACTCCTACGAGCAGTACTTC.

The CDR3 loop is CASSLGQGFEGYNEKLFF. The CDR3 bases are TGTGCCAGCAGCTTAGGACAGGGCTTTGAGGGGTATAATGAAAAACTGTTTTTT. The chain has TRBV7-8 and TRBJ1-4, with 7 bases matching TRBD1. This CDR3 region has 18 residues. Germline V gene sequence: CDR1 SGHVS, CDR2 FQNEAQ. Losses at the gene ends were 1 base for V and 4 bases for J; bases not matched to a gene: 12.

The gene calls are TRBV4-1 and TRBJ1-1; 7 bases are a match to TRBD1. V lost 6 bases and J lost 2; bases outside the gene matches: 9. Germline V gives CDR1 MGHRA, CDR2 YSYEKL. The CDR3 has 15 amino acids. The CDR3 loop reads CASSYRGGKNTEAFF. CDR3 sequence (DNA): TGCGCCAGCAGTTACAGGGGTGGCAAAAACACTGAAGCTTTCTTT.

The chain employs TRBV10-1 and TRBJ1-3; D perhaps matches TRBD1 (6 bases). Trimming left V 5 bases short and J 4 bases short, with 21 bases between. The CDR3 runs 17 residues. From germline, CDR1 is WNHNN and CDR2 SYGVQD (reference sequence). The CDR3 DNA reads as TGCGCCAGCAGTCTCTCCCCCGGGACATCCAGCGGAAACACCATATATTTT. It specifies CASSLSPGTSSGNTIYF.

The chain is built from TRBV6-5 and TRBJ2-7; 10 bases map to TRBD2. The V segment lost 8 bases and the J segment 3 bases; nucleotides outside the gene matches: 4. The CDR3 runs to 13 residues. The germline V gene has CDR1 MNHEY and CDR2 SVGAGI. CDR3 residues: CASEASGGYEQYF. The CDR3 bases are TGTGCCAGCGAAGCTAGCGGGGGCTACGAGCAGTACTTC.

The rearrangement uses TRBV4-2 and TRBJ1-2; 7 nucleotides align to TRBD1. The CDR3 runs 17 residues. With V trimmed by 4 bases and J by 0 bases, 11 bases remained unmatched. CDR1 is LGHNA, CDR2 YNFKEQ, per germline. Here the CDR3 reads CASSLLWGDSANYGYTF. The DNA for the CDR3 is TGTGCCAGCAGCCTCCTATGGGGGGACAGTGCTAACTATGGCTACACCTTC.

The genes are TRBV11-2 and TRBJ2-2, with 10 positions matching TRBD1. This CDR3 spans 16 amino acids. The V segment lost 5 bases and the J segment 4 bases; nucleotides outside the gene matches: 7. Germline V gene lookup returns CDR1 SGHAT and CDR2 FQNNGV. The CDR3 bases are TGTGCCAGCAGCAGACAGGGGGCGATGGGCACCGGGGAGCTGTTTTTT. Residues: CASSRQGAMGTGELFF.

The V gene is TRBV7-8, the J gene TRBJ1-2; a weak D match, TRBD1 (6 bases). Germline V lookup: CDR1 SGHVS, CDR2 FQNEAQ. V dropped 7 bases and J dropped 7 bases, with 28 bases sitting between them. CDR3 size: 17 residues. In nucleotides, the CDR3 is TGTGCCAGCACCACAAACACACGGACAGCGGCTTACGGTGGCTACACCTTC. This translates into CASTTNTRTAAYGGYTF.

The chain couples TRBV25-1 to TRBJ1-1; the D is unclear. The V and J ends lost 0 bases and 1 base respectively, with 3 bases between them. This CDR3 is 13 amino acids long. Germline values: CDR1 MGHDK, CDR2 SYGVNS. The CDR3 protein is CASSEYWNTEAFF. For the CDR3, the DNA is TGTGCCAGCAGTGAATACTGGAACACTGAAGCTTTCTTT.

This rearrangement joins TRBV7-2 to TRBJ1-6; 8 nucleotides agree with TRBD1. Germline V gene sequence: CDR1 SGHTA, CDR2 FQGNSA. The CDR3 consists of 16 residues. Losses at the gene ends were 1 base for V and 4 bases for J; bases not matched to a gene: 3. CDR3 in DNA: TGTGCCAGCAGCTTAGGCGGGACAGGTTATAATTCACCCCTCCACTTT. It codes for CASSLGGTGYNSPLHF.

The rearrangement links TRBV6-5 to TRBJ1-2; a possible D gene is TRBD1 (6 bases). The CDR3 consists of 13 residues. Germline lookup yields CDR1 MNHEY and CDR2 SVGAGI. Trimming pared 2 bases from V and 6 bases from J, leaving 10 bases between. CDR3 sequence (DNA): TGTGCCAGCAGTTACACAGGGCTGGATGGCTACACCTTC. Residues: CASSYTGLDGYTF.

This sequence joins TRBV5-1 and TRBJ2-1; TRBD2 matches 12 bases. The J segment lost 4 bases and the V segment lost 4 bases, leaving 3 bases of the junction unmatched. The CDR3 runs to 15 residues. CDR1 and CDR2 (germline): SGHRS, YFSETQ. In DNA form, the CDR3 reads TGCGCCAGCAGCCCGGGACTAGCGGGTTACAATGAGCAGTTCTTC. It yields the protein CASSPGLAGYNEQFF.

The chain combines TRBV2 with TRBJ1-4; 9 nucleotides line up with TRBD1. The CDR3 length is 16 residues. The ends lost 4 bases at V and 8 bases at J; junction bases unmatched: 11. Germline-derived CDR1 and CDR2 are SNHLY and FYNNEI. The CDR3 loop reads CASSAFGTGRGEKLFF. DNA of the CDR3: TGTGCCAGCAGTGCATTCGGGACAGGGAGAGGGGAAAAACTGTTTTTT. The full variable domain, its missing parts supplied by reference TRBV2 and TRBJ1-4, is EPEVTQTPSHQVTQMGQEVILRCVPISNHLYFYWYRQILGQKVEFLVSFYNNEISEKSEIFDDQFSVERPDGSNFTLKIRSTKLEDSAMYFCASSAFGTGRGEKLFFGSGTQLSVL.

This clone has only a few counts. The chain joins TRBV30 to TRBJ1-6; TRBD1 is a possible D gene (5 bases). Germline lookup yields CDR1 GTSNPN and CDR2 SVGIG (reference sequence). Trimming left V 5 bases short and J 0 bases short, with 17 bases between. CDR3 length equals 17 residues. The CDR3 reads CAWGKRQTSSYNSPLHF. The DNA of the CDR3 is TGTGCCTGGGGAAAGAGACAGACGAGCTCCTATAATTCACCCCTCCACTTT.

The rearrangement joins TRBV6-6 to TRBJ1-4; 7 nucleotides match TRBD1. CDR1 is MNHNY, CDR2 SVGAGI, per germline (reference sequence). V trimming: 8 bases; J trimming: 8 bases; junction bases outside the gene matches: 11. The CDR3 contains 14 residues. DNA of the CDR3: TGTGCCAGCGTCCTAGGGGGCGGCGGGGAAAAACTGTTTTTT. Translating gives CASVLGGGGEKLFF.

The CDR3 DNA is TGTGCCAGCAGAGGAGCAGTCGGTAATGAAAAACTGTTTTTT. Protein sequence: CASRGAVGNEKLFF. This chain connects TRBV28 to TRBJ1-4, with unresolved D. Per the germline V gene, CDR1 is MDHEN and CDR2 is SYDVKM. V shed 6 bases and J shed 4 bases, with 12 bases lying between them. This CDR3 is built from 14 residues.